Presented here are 25 T cell receptor beta chains from one specimen sequenced in a study of lymphopenia after photon versus proton radiotherapy. TCRdb's table, derived via immunoSEQ multiplex PCR, lists solely in-frame clones and lacks some. The sample contains approximately 45,000 clones, roughly 87% of which appear only once. Sequenced here: peripheral blood, sampled from a patient treated with photon-based radiotherapy. The receptors derive from a man aged 40-49 years with gastric cancer.

This clone was recorded once. This chain links TRBV11-2 with TRBJ1-6; D remains ambiguous. Germline CDR1 SGHAT, CDR2 FQNNGV. The CDR3 is 16 amino acids. V lost 1 base, J lost 2 bases, and 9 bases lay in between. CDR3 protein: CASSLATATYNSPLHF. The CDR3 DNA follows: TGTGCCAGCAGCTTAGCAACAGCTACCTATAATTCACCCCTCCACTTT.

The chain links TRBV5-1 to TRBJ2-1; 12 bases align to TRBD2. Per the germline V gene, CDR1 is SGHRS and CDR2 is YFSETQ. The CDR3 contains 17 residues. J gave up 2 bases and V 4 bases, and 7 bases lay outside the gene matches. The CDR3 region has the DNA TGCGCCAGCAGCCCTAGCGGGGGGGCCTTGACCTACAATGAGCAGTTCTTC. Protein product: CASSPSGGALTYNEQFF.

This clone was seen a few times. The chain has TRBV13 and TRBJ2-1; no firm D call. The CDR3 has 13 residues. Germline CDR1 reads PRHDT; CDR2 reads FYEKMQ (reference sequence). V was clipped by 1 base and J by 3 bases, with 4 bases between them. The CDR3 coding sequence is TGTGCCAGCAGCTTAGAGGTCTACAATGAGCAGTTCTTC. Translation: CASSLEVYNEQFF.

The J gene is TRBJ1-2, the V gene TRBV18; 9 bases line up with TRBD1. The CDR3 is 16 amino acids. Germline lookup yields CDR1 KGHSH and CDR2 LQKENI. V gave up 4 bases and J gave up 4 bases; unmatched junction bases: 10. The CDR3 protein is CASSRPPGQGPYGYTF. DNA of the CDR3: TGTGCCAGCTCACGGCCGCCGGGACAGGGCCCCTATGGCTACACCTTC.

The rearrangement uses TRBV19 and TRBJ2-2; D is perhaps TRBD1 or TRBD2 (5 bases each). Germline CDR1 is LNHDA and CDR2 is SQIVND (reference sequence). Between the trimmed V and J ends, which lost 6 bases and 3 bases, there was a span of 11 bases. This CDR3 contains 14 residues. CDR3 sequence reads: CASSRTGHTGELFF. CDR3 DNA sequence: TGTGCCAGTAGCCGGACGGGACACACCGGGGAGCTGTTTTTT.

Within the sample, this clone is medium-sized (0.01 to 0.1%). Other DNA sequences from this sample encode an identical CDR3 as well. This sequence joins TRBV7-9 and TRBJ1-6, with D unresolved. This CDR3 has 12 residues. V lost 6 bases and J 6 bases, leaving 6 bases between the germline ends. Germline V gene lookup returns CDR1 SEHNR and CDR2 FQNEAQ (reference sequence). Written as DNA, the CDR3 is TGTGCCAGCAGTCAGGCTAATTCACCCCTCCACTTT. Protein: CASSQANSPLHF. Filled out from reference TRBV7-9 and TRBJ1-6, the complete variable domain reads DTGVSQNPRHKITKRGQNVTFRCDPISEHNRLYWYRQTLGQGPEFLTYFQNEAQLEKSRLLSDRFSAERPKGSFSTLEIQRTEQGDSAMYLCASSQANSPLHFGNGTRLTVT.

To note about this clone: Other DNA sequences from this sample encode an identical CDR3 as well. The chain uses TRBV4-1 and TRBJ1-4; perhaps TRBD1 as D (5 bases). The CDR3 runs 18 residues. CDR1 MGHRA and CDR2 YSYEKL come from the germline V gene. Trimming took off 1 base at V and 0 bases at J, with 15 bases between the two ends. CDR3 sequence reads: CASSQGLGRGATNEKLFF. The CDR3 DNA sequence: TGCGCCAGCAGCCAAGGTCTGGGAAGGGGTGCAACTAATGAAAAACTGTTTTTT.

This sequence joins TRBV7-9 and TRBJ2-1; D unresolved. CDR1 is SEHNR, CDR2 FQNEAQ, per germline (reference sequence). Trimming pared 4 bases from V and 8 bases from J, leaving 9 bases between. This CDR3 is built from 12 residues. CDR3 amino acids: CASSSRWDEQFF. The CDR3 DNA sequence: TGTGCCAGCAGCTCCCGATGGGATGAGCAGTTCTTC.

The CDR3 loop reads CASSQWTGQGNTEAFF. DNA of the CDR3: TGTGCCAGCAGCCAATGGACAGGGCAAGGGAACACTGAAGCTTTCTTT. The rearrangement joins TRBV7-9 to TRBJ1-1, with TRBD1 identical over 8 bases. Trimming at V came to 5 bases and at J to 1 base, leaving 9 bases not matched to a gene. CDR1 SEHNR and CDR2 FQNEAQ come from the germline V gene (reference sequence). This CDR3 comprises 16 residues.

The V and J genes are TRBV4-3 and TRBJ1-3; no clear D. The CDR3 length is 16 residues. Germline V gives CDR1 LGHNA, CDR2 YSLEER. Deletions cut 1 base from V and 4 bases from J, with 14 bases between. In DNA form, the CDR3 reads TGCGCCAGCAGCCAAGCACCACAACCTCGGGGAAACACCATATATTTT. It encodes CASSQAPQPRGNTIYF.

The chain is built from TRBV9 and TRBJ2-3; 12 nucleotides match TRBD2. Trimming at V came to 4 bases and at J to 0 bases, leaving 3 bases not matched to a gene. CDR1 and CDR2 from the germline V gene are SGDLS and YYNGEE. The length of the CDR3 is 16 residues. The CDR3 loop reads CASSLLAGGSTDTQYF. CDR3 DNA sequence: TGTGCCAGCAGCCTACTAGCGGGGGGTAGCACAGATACGCAGTATTTT. Full variable domain (rest looked up from reference TRBV9 and TRBJ2-3): DSGVTQTPKHLITATGQRVTLRCSPRSGDLSVYWYQQSLDQGLQFLIQYYNGEERAKGNILERFSAQQFPDLHSELNLSSLELGDSALYFCASSLLAGGSTDTQYFGPGTRLTVL.

Only one count was recorded for this clone. This chain uses TRBV27 with TRBJ2-1, with 8 bases matching TRBD2. The V gene end was trimmed by 3 bases and the J gene end by 3 bases; junction bases not matched to a gene: 10. Germline-derived CDR1 and CDR2 are MNHEY and SMNVEV (reference sequence). The CDR3 totals 17 residues. CDR3 protein: CASSFRGGGPGYNEQFF. In DNA, the CDR3 is TGTGCCAGCAGTTTTCGGGGCGGGGGGCCGGGCTACAATGAGCAGTTCTTC.

The chain has TRBV15 and TRBJ2-7; D unresolved. In germline, CDR1 is LNHNV, CDR2 YYDKDF (reference sequence). CDR3 length: 14 residues. Trimming left V 1 base short and J 0 bases short, with 7 bases between. The CDR3 reads CATSRGASSYEQYF. The CDR3 DNA reads TGTGCCACCAGCAGAGGGGCCTCCTCCTACGAGCAGTACTTC.

The genes are TRBV29-1 and TRBJ1-1; unclear D gene. This CDR3 has 14 residues. V lost 6 bases and J lost 3, with 17 bases in between. In germline, CDR1 is SQVTM, CDR2 ANQGSEA. The CDR3 DNA sequence: TGCAGCGTACTCGACGCAGCTACCTACACTGAAGCTTTCTTT. This codes for CSVLDAATYTEAFF.

This clone was seen more than once but under ten times. The rearrangement links TRBV5-4 to TRBJ1-5; a weak D match, TRBD1 (5 bases). V shed 3 bases and J shed 4 bases, with 8 bases lying between them. In germline, CDR1 is SGHNT, CDR2 YYREEE (reference sequence). This CDR3 contains 13 residues. CDR3 nucleotide sequence: TGTGCCAGCAGCTCGGGGCTAAATCAGCCCCAGCATTTT. Its translation: CASSSGLNQPQHF.

The rearrangement uses TRBV7-2 and TRBJ2-5, with TRBD2 identical over 9 bases. In germline, CDR1 is SGHTA, CDR2 FQGNSA. This CDR3 is 16 amino acids long. V lost 1 base to trimming and J lost 1 base; unmatched junction nucleotides: 4. CDR3 sequence reads: CASSLVDSGGQETQYF. CDR3 DNA: TGTGCCAGCAGCTTAGTGGATAGCGGGGGCCAAGAGACCCAGTACTTC.

This clone is a singleton in its sample. V gene TRBV14 combines with J gene TRBJ2-3; D is uncertain. V was pared by 0 bases and J by 1 base, with 8 bases between. This CDR3 is 15 amino acids long. Germline V lookup: CDR1 SGHDN, CDR2 FVKESK. CDR3 bases: TGTGCCAGCAGCCAAGATCTTTGGGGCACAGATACGCAGTATTTT. Amino acids: CASSQDLWGTDTQYF.

This rearrangement joins TRBV30 to TRBJ1-6, with TRBD1 matching 12 bases. CDR1 GTSNPN and CDR2 SVGIG come from the germline V gene (reference sequence). V dropped 3 bases and J dropped 7; count of bases not matched to a gene: 4. The CDR3 has 15 amino acids. CDR3 bases: TGTGCCTGGAGGGGGACAGGGGGCCCCAATTCACCCCTCCACTTT. It yields the protein CAWRGTGGPNSPLHF.

This chain uses TRBV12-5 with TRBJ1-1; a weak D match, TRBD1 (5 bases). Germline V gives CDR1 LGHNT, CDR2 FRNRAP. Trimming stripped 6 bases from V and 5 bases from J, with 13 bases between. The CDR3 has 13 amino acids. For the CDR3, the DNA is TGTGCTAGTGGCGCAGGGAGTAGGACTGAAGCTTTCTTT. This sequence encodes CASGAGSRTEAFF.

The CDR3 sequence is CASRRGPGETQYF. DNA for the CDR3: TGTGCCAGCAGGAGGGGTCCGGGAGAGACCCAGTACTTC. The V gene is TRBV2, the J gene TRBJ2-5; either TRBD1 or TRBD2 may supply D (5 bases each). The V gene's germline CDR1 is SNHLY and CDR2 FYNNEI. Trimming removed 6 bases at V and 4 bases at J, with 12 bases between. CDR3 length: 13 residues.

A single count supports this clone. The chain is built from TRBV11-1 and TRBJ1-1; 9 nucleotides align to TRBD1. Germline CDR1 reads SGHAT; CDR2 reads FQDESV (reference sequence). Unmatched junction bases numbered 8, after V lost 6 bases and J lost 3 bases. The CDR3 runs 15 residues. The CDR3 DNA follows: TGTGCCAGCAGACGACTACAGGGGGCGGACACTGAAGCTTTCTTT. It yields the protein CASRRLQGADTEAFF.

This chain links TRBV4-3 with TRBJ1-2; TRBD1 matches 7 bases. Germline CDR1 and CDR2: LGHNA and YSLEER. This CDR3 has 14 amino acids. J lost 8 bases, V lost 1 base, and 7 bases had no gene match. CDR3 amino acids: CASSQGVTGRGYTF. CDR3 bases: TGCGCCAGCAGCCAAGGGGTGACAGGGCGCGGCTACACCTTC.

In its sample, this clone was seen once. The chain couples TRBV5-1 to TRBJ1-6, with D tentatively TRBD1 (6 bases). Germline loops: CDR1 SGHRS, CDR2 YFSETQ. V dropped 3 bases and J dropped 4 bases, with 17 bases sitting between them. The CDR3 sequence is 17 residues long. The CDR3 region has the DNA TGCGCCAGCAGCTCCGGACAGTTCGTTGCTTATAATTCACCCCTCCACTTT. Protein: CASSSGQFVAYNSPLHF.

This clone has only one observation. The same CDR3 is also encoded by other DNA sequences in this sample. J is TRBJ1-2 and V is TRBV7-3, with no clear D. CDR1 SGHTA and CDR2 FQGTGA come from the germline V gene. The CDR3 runs to 15 residues. The V gene lost 2 bases and the J gene lost 1 base, with 11 bases spanning the gap. DNA of the CDR3: TGTGCCAGCAGCTTAGTCCCCGGAAATAACTATGGCTACACCTTC. It specifies CASSLVPGNNYGYTF. Complete variable domain (other parts from reference TRBV7-3 and TRBJ1-2): GAGVSQTPSNKVTEKGKYVELRCDPISGHTALYWYRQSLGQGPEFLIYFQGTGAADDSGLPNDRFFAVRPEGSVSTLKIQRTERGDSAVYLCASSLVPGNNYGYTFGSGTRLTVV.

In this sample, this clone turned up once. The chain has TRBV7-2 and TRBJ2-2; 7 bases line up with TRBD1. Germline V gives CDR1 SGHTA, CDR2 FQGNSA. The CDR3 contains 14 residues. Losses at the gene ends were 11 bases for V and 0 bases for J; bases not matched to a gene: 6. The CDR3 region is CACTGQPNTGELFF. DNA for the CDR3: TGTGCCTGCACGGGACAGCCGAACACCGGGGAGCTGTTTTTT.